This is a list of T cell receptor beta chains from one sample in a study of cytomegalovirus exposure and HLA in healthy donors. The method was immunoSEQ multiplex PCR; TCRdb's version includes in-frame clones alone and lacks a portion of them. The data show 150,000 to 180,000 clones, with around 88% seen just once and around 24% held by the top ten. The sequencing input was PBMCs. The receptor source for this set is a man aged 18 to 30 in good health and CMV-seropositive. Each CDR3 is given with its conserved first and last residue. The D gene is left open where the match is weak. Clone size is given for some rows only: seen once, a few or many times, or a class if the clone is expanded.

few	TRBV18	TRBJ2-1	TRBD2	CASSTGTSGAYNEQFF	TGTGCCAGCTCAACAGGGACTAGCGGAGCGTACAATGAGCAGTTCTTC
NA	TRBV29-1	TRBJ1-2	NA	CSVEDRGTGSGYTF	TGCAGCGTTGAAGATAGGGGTACAGGGTCGGGCTACACCTTC
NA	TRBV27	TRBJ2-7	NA	CASRIEGESPYEQYF	TGTGCCAGCAGAATTGAGGGAGAGAGTCCCTACGAGCAGTACTTC
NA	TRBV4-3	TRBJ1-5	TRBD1	CASSQDGISGGSGRLPQHF	TGCGCCAGCAGCCAAGATGGCATCTCAGGGGGCTCGGGGAGACTTCCCCAGCATTTT
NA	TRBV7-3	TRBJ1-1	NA	CASSLGQVNTEAFF	TGTGCCAGCAGCTTAGGCCAGGTGAACACTGAAGCTTTCTTT
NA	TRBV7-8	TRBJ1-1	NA	CASSEDRSEAFF	TGTGCCAGCAGCGAAGACAGGTCTGAAGCTTTCTTT
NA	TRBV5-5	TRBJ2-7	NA	CASSLAQLGVQEQYF	TGTGCCAGCAGCTTGGCCCAGCTAGGGGTACAGGAGCAGTACTTC
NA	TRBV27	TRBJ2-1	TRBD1	CASNTGANEQFF	TGTGCCAGCAATACAGGGGCCAATGAGCAGTTCTTC
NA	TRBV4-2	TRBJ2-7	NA	CASSTLAEGSYEQYF	TGTGCCAGCAGCACTTTAGCGGAGGGGTCCTACGAGCAGTACTTC
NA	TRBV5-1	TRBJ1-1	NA	CASRGGGITEAFF	TGCGCCAGCCGGGGAGGGGGTATCACTGAAGCTTTCTTT
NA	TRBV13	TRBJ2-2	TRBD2	CASSVGLVRTGELFF	TGTGCCAGCAGCGTAGGACTAGTGAGAACCGGGGAGCTGTTTTTT
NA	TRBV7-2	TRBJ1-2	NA	CASGDLRGPGGYTF	TGTGCCAGCGGCGACCTCAGGGGCCCGGGGGGCTACACCTTC
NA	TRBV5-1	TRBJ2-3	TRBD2	CASSLDASGTDTQYF	TGCGCCAGCAGCTTGGATGCTAGCGGGACAGATACGCAGTATTTT
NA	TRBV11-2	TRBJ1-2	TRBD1	CASSSRDRVGYTF	TGTGCCAGCAGCTCACGGGACAGGGTAGGCTACACCTTC
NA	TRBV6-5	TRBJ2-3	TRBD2	CASSSLTSLDTDTQYF	TGTGCCAGCAGTTCCCTGACTAGCCTTGACACAGATACGCAGTATTTT
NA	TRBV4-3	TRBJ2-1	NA	CASSHERLGHEQFF	TGCGCCAGCAGCCACGAGCGACTAGGTCATGAGCAGTTCTTC
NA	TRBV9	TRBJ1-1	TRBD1	CASSPRGDRGFTEAFF	TGTGCCAGCAGCCCAAGAGGGGACAGGGGATTCACTGAAGCTTTCTTT
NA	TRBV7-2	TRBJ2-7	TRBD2	CASSLGISGYEQYF	TGTGCCAGCAGCTTAGGTATTAGCGGGTACGAGCAGTACTTC
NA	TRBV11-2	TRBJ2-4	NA	CASSFGGPGAKNIQYF	TGTGCCAGCAGCTTCGGGGGACCCGGTGCCAAAAACATTCAGTACTTC
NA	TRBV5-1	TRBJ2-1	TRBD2	CASSPTSGSYNEQFF	TGCGCCAGCAGCCCCACTAGCGGATCCTACAATGAGCAGTTCTTC
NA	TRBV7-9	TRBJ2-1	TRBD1	CASSGTGNSYNEQFF	TGTGCCAGCAGCGGGACAGGGAACTCCTACAATGAGCAGTTCTTC
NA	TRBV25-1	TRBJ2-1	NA	CASFHGALPGDEQFF	TGTGCCAGCTTTCACGGGGCCCTCCCGGGGGATGAGCAGTTCTTC
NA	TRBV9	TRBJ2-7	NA	CASSGGPSYEQYF	TGTGCCAGCAGCGGAGGGCCCTCCTACGAGCAGTACTTC
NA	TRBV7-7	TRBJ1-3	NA	CASSLDPPGGYSGNTIYF	TGTGCCAGCAGCTTAGATCCCCCCGGCGGCTACTCTGGAAACACCATATATTTT
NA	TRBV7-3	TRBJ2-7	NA	CASSSLDRSEQYF	TGTGCCAGCAGCTCACTCGACCGGAGCGAGCAGTACTTC
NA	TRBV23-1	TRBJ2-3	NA	CASSDHRFITDTQYF	TGCGCCAGCTCTGACCACAGGTTTATCACAGATACGCAGTATTTT
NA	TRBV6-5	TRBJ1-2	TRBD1	CASKWTGMGGYTF	TGTGCCAGCAAATGGACAGGAATGGGTGGCTACACCTTC
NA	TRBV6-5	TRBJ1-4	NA	CASSYSYSGGEKLFF	TGTGCCAGCAGTTACTCATATTCGGGAGGTGAAAAACTGTTTTTT
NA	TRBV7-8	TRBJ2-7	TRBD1	CASSPLAPRQGYYEQYF	TGTGCCAGCAGCCCCCTAGCCCCGAGACAGGGATACTACGAGCAGTACTTC
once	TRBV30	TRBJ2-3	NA	CAWEGAGGRTDTQYF	TGTGCCTGGGAGGGGGCGGGAGGTCGGACAGATACGCAGTATTTT
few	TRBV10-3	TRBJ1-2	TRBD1	CAISPGQGYGYTF	TGTGCCATCAGTCCGGGACAGGGATATGGCTACACCTTC
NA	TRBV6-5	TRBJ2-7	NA	CASAREAQPYYEQYF	TGTGCCAGCGCCAGGGAGGCCCAACCCTACTACGAGCAGTACTTC
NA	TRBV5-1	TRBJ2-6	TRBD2	CASSGRDRLGLAGVLGAGANVLTF	TGCGCCAGCAGCGGCCGGGACAGGTTAGGACTAGCGGGAGTATTAGGTGCTGGGGCCAACGTCCTGACTTTC
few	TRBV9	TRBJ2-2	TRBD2	CASAHGTSSGELFF	TGTGCCAGCGCCCATGGGACTAGCTCCGGGGAGCTGTTTTTT
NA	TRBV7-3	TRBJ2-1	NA	CASSTTSSRAWSPTYNEQFF	TGTGCCAGCAGCACCACTAGCTCCAGGGCCTGGAGTCCCACTTACAATGAGCAGTTCTTC
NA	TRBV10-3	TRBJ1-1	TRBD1	CAISESGTVNTEAFF	TGTGCCATCAGTGAGTCTGGGACAGTGAACACTGAAGCTTTCTTT
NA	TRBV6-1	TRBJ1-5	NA	CASSEDTGFSNQPQHF	TGTGCCAGCAGTGAAGATACGGGGTTTAGCAATCAGCCCCAGCATTTT
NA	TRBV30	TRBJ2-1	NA	CAWSVPQGTNEQFF	TGTGCCTGGAGTGTACCTCAGGGGACCAATGAGCAGTTCTTC
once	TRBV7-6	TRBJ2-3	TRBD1	CATSRQGVSTDTQYF	TGTGCCACTTCCCGGCAGGGGGTTTCCACAGATACGCAGTATTTT
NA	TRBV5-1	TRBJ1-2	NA	CASSFEGLYTF	TGCGCCAGCAGTTTCGAGGGCCTCTACACCTTC
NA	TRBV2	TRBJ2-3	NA	CASSEESAGASTDTQYF	TGTGCCAGCAGTGAAGAGTCGGCGGGGGCTAGCACAGATACGCAGTATTTT
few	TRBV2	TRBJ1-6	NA	CASRAGGVSPLHF	TGTGCCAGCAGGGCTGGGGGGGTTTCACCCCTCCACTTT
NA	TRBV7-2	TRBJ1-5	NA	CASSLEPVGNQPQHF	TGTGCCAGCAGCTTGGAGCCGGTGGGCAATCAGCCCCAGCATTTT
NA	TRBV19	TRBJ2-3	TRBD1	CASSIPPGQGADTQYF	TGTGCCAGTAGTATCCCGCCGGGACAGGGGGCAGATACGCAGTATTTT
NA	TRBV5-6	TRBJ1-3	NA	CASSFQGRNTIYF	TGTGCCAGCAGCTTCCAGGGAAGAAACACCATATATTTT
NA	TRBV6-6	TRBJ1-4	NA	CASIEGGGRREKLFF	TGTGCCAGCATTGAGGGAGGGGGACGGAGAGAAAAACTGTTTTTT
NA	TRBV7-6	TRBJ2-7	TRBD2	CASSSRRLAGSSYEQYF	TGTGCCAGCAGCTCCCGCCGACTAGCGGGGAGCTCCTACGAGCAGTACTTC
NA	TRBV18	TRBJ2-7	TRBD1	CASSPTGTGGYEQYF	TGTGCCAGCTCACCCACCGGGACAGGGGGTTACGAGCAGTACTTC
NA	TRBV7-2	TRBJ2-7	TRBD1	CASSPRDRAYEQYF	TGTGCCAGCAGCCCCCGGGACAGAGCCTACGAGCAGTACTTC
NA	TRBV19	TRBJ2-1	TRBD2	CARGLAGYNEQFF	TGTGCCCGAGGACTAGCGGGGTACAATGAGCAGTTCTTC